This T cell receptor beta chain was captured in a study of blood T cell repertoires in COVID-19. Participant ages covered roughly 18 to 89 years across about two dozen US areas. Assay: immunoSEQ multiplex PCR; the TCRdb copy retains only in-frame clones and omits some. The sample has hundreds of thousands of clones, roughly 90% seen once; the top ten hold roughly 2%. This CDR3 is built from 15 residues. V gave up 0 bases and J gave up 5 bases, with 15 bases separating them. Germline CDR1 is SGHRS and CDR2 is YFSETQ. V gene TRBV5-1 combines with J gene TRBJ2-7; the D gene is possibly TRBD2 (5 bases). The TCR sequence derives from a woman aged 40 to 50 with acute COVID-19. Sequences were obtained from PBMCs or T cells enriched from blood (not recorded which). The CDR3 sequence is CASSLDTGRGNEQYF. The CDR3 DNA reads as TGCGCCAGCAGCTTGGATACGGGTAGAGGGAACGAGCAGTACTTC.